The T cell receptor (beta chain) described here comes from a study of breast tumors, draining lymph nodes, adjacent tissues. The CDR3 totals 17 residues. Germline CDR1 is SGDLS and CDR2 is YYNGEE. With 0 bases removed from V and 2 bases from J, the gap between germline ends came to 15 bases. TCRdb reanalysed the multiplex PCR reads using MiXCR and keeps one entry per CDR3 protein. The data show under 70,000 distinct CDR3 sequences, 43% seen once. Study conclusions and caveats: The lymph node origin of tumor T cells was framed as consistent with a hypothesis, not demonstrated.

This clonotype occurred once. Antigen specificity is unknown. The TCR was taken from a female donor with breast cancer. Some clones in this sample may be carry-over from other donors' samples. The chain couples TRBV9 to TRBJ1-3; no reliable D call. Sequenced material: breast tumor tissue. CDR3 nucleotide sequence: TGTGCCAGCAGCGTAGAGGTAGGGCTAGCCACTGGAAACACCATATATTTT. It yields the protein CASSVEVGLATGNTIYF.